One sample yielded the 23 T cell receptor beta chains listed below, sequenced in a study of graft-versus-host responses after intestinal transplantation. The antigens of these receptors remain unknown. Only in-frame clones appear in the TCRdb table, and some are missing; sequencing was by immunoSEQ multiplex PCR. Of tens of thousands of clones detected, 80% to 95% appear once; the ten largest clones hold around 1.1%. This material consisted of unstimulated CD8+ T cells sorted from spleen or lymph node cells, taken before transplant. The receptors were gathered from a human donor who was the organ donor for an intestinal transplant.

This clone has only one observation. This chain connects TRBV28 to TRBJ2-1; TRBD2 agrees at 10 bases. J lost 6 bases, V lost 6 bases, and 11 bases had no gene match. There are 16 residues in the CDR3. Germline V gene sequence: CDR1 MDHEN, CDR2 SYDVKM. The CDR3 DNA is TGTGCCAGCAGCTCTAGCCTAGCGGGAGTTGGCAATGAGCAGTTCTTC. As protein: CASSSSLAGVGNEQFF. The whole variable domain, remainder taken from reference TRBV28 and TRBJ2-1, is DVKVTQSSRYLVKRTGEKVFLECVQDMDHENMFWYRQDPGLGLRLIYFSYDVKMKEKGDIPEGYSVSREKKERFSLILESASTNQTSMYLCASSSSLAGVGNEQFFGPGTRLTVL.

The genes are TRBV4-1 and TRBJ1-4; perhaps TRBD1 as D (6 bases). Germline CDR1 reads MGHRA; CDR2 reads YSYEKL. V shed 1 base and J shed 5 bases, with 11 bases lying between them. This CDR3 is 15 amino acids long. The DNA for the CDR3 is TGCGCCAGCAGCCAAGTAGTGGGACAAAATGAAAAACTGTTTTTT. It encodes CASSQVVGQNEKLFF.

The chain is built from TRBV29-1 and TRBJ2-7; a possible D gene is TRBD2 (5 bases). The CDR3 covers 15 residues. With 6 bases removed from V and 5 bases from J, the gap between germline ends came to 23 bases. Germline V CDR1 and CDR2: SQVTM, ANQGSEA. The CDR3 DNA sequence: TGCAGCGTAGAACTCCCCCTAGCCCCCCGGGACGAGCAGTACTTC. Encoded protein: CSVELPLAPRDEQYF.

The rearrangement links TRBV4-2 to TRBJ2-7; 11 nucleotides align to TRBD2. Germline trimming cut 4 bases from V and 4 bases from J; bases unmatched to any gene: 12. The CDR3 sequence is 17 residues long. Germline V lookup: CDR1 LGHNA, CDR2 YNFKEQ. The CDR3 DNA reads as TGTGCCAGCAGCCCGGGGGGTAGCGGGAGGGCTTCATACGAGCAGTACTTC. Its protein product is CASSPGGSGRASYEQYF.

The V and J genes are TRBV4-1 and TRBJ1-6, with 7 nucleotides matching TRBD1. CDR1 and CDR2 (germline): MGHRA, YSYEKL. V lost 1 base to trimming and J lost 9 bases; unmatched junction nucleotides: 6. The CDR3 spans 15 residues. The CDR3 region has the DNA TGCGCCAGCAGCCAAGGACAGGGTTATGGTTCACCCCTCCACTTT. Translating gives CASSQGQGYGSPLHF.

The chain carries TRBV6-1 and TRBJ1-2, with TRBD1 as a possible D gene (6 bases). The CDR3 covers 17 residues. Trimming shortened V by 4 bases and J by 8 bases, and 26 bases separated the two germline ends. Per germline, CDR1 MNHNS and CDR2 SASEGT. The CDR3 here is CASSARHRVWSLEGYTF. The CDR3 DNA follows: TGTGCCAGCAGTGCGAGACACAGGGTTTGGTCGCTCGAGGGCTACACCTTC.

This chain uses TRBV27 with TRBJ1-4; D is unresolved. Looked up from germline, CDR1 is MNHEY and CDR2 is SMNVEV (reference sequence). The CDR3 length is 15 residues. Trimming took 4 bases from V and 2 from J, leaving 11 bases between them. In DNA form, the CDR3 reads TGTGCCAGCAGTTCCGTTCCAGCGACTAATGAAAAACTGTTTTTT. Translated, it gives CASSSVPATNEKLFF.

The chain recombines TRBV5-4 with TRBJ1-1; D may be TRBD1 (6 bases). The germline V gene encodes CDR1 SGHNT and CDR2 YYREEE (reference sequence). The CDR3 has 15 amino acids. With 2 bases removed from V and 5 bases from J, the gap between germline ends came to 16 bases. Here the CDR3 reads CASSFRTAGETEAFF. The CDR3 DNA is TGTGCCAGCAGCTTCCGGACAGCGGGGGAAACTGAAGCTTTCTTT.

CDR3 sequence: CASSSQEYEQYF. The CDR3 DNA is TGTGCCAGCAGCTCACAGGAATACGAGCAGTACTTC. The chain is built from TRBV7-9 and TRBJ2-7; tentative D call: TRBD1 (5 bases). There are 12 residues in the CDR3. Per the germline V gene, CDR1 is SEHNR and CDR2 is FQNEAQ (reference sequence). V shed 4 bases and J shed 4 bases, with 8 bases lying between them.

The DNA for the CDR3 is TGTGCCAGCAGCTACTTTGACGCGTCGGCCGGAGATGAAAAACTGTTTTTT. Its protein product is CASSYFDASAGDEKLFF. The gene calls are TRBV7-8 and TRBJ1-4; D gene uncertain. The CDR3 consists of 17 residues. Germline CDR1 and CDR2: SGHVS and FQNEAQ. V was cut by 4 bases and J by 6 bases, with 21 bases left in between.

This rearrangement joins TRBV13 to TRBJ2-3; 8 bases fit TRBD2. This CDR3 is built from 17 residues. The trim removed 5 bases at V and 4 bases at J, leaving 14 bases unmatched. Germline V gives CDR1 PRHDT, CDR2 FYEKMQ (reference sequence). CDR3 sequence (DNA): TGTGCCAGCAGCGATGGTGTCAAGCGGGAGAGCTCAGATACGCAGTATTTT. Translation: CASSDGVKRESSDTQYF.

This chain connects TRBV11-3 to TRBJ2-3; 7 bases agree with TRBD1. Looked up from germline, CDR1 is SGHNT and CDR2 is YENEEA. There are 14 residues in the CDR3. J gave up 1 base and V 2 bases, and 0 bases lay outside the gene matches. CDR3 in DNA: TGTGCCAGCAGCTTACAGGGGGGCACAGATACGCAGTATTTT. Its protein is CASSLQGGTDTQYF.

The chain combines TRBV29-1 with TRBJ2-7; 8 nucleotides line up with TRBD1. The CDR3 length is 13 residues. Trimming removed 3 bases from V and 4 bases from J; junction bases left unmatched: 5. Per germline, CDR1 SQVTM and CDR2 ANQGSEA. CDR3 loop: CSVDGRGPYEQYF. CDR3 nucleotide sequence: TGCAGCGTTGATGGCAGGGGGCCTTACGAGCAGTACTTC.

The chain couples TRBV28 to TRBJ1-2; TRBD1 aligns across 8 bases. The CDR3 totals 14 residues. V dropped 2 bases and J dropped 9; count of bases not matched to a gene: 8. Looked up from germline, CDR1 is MDHEN and CDR2 is SYDVKM. The CDR3 reads CASSLGPTGGSYTF. For the CDR3, the DNA is TGTGCCAGCAGTTTAGGCCCAACAGGGGGAAGCTACACCTTC.

With respect to this clone: Other DNA sequences in the same sample also yield this CDR3. The genes are TRBV4-1 and TRBJ2-2; 7 bases agree with TRBD2. The J segment lost 5 bases and the V segment lost 1 base, leaving 4 bases of the junction unmatched. Per germline, CDR1 MGHRA and CDR2 YSYEKL. There are 15 residues in the CDR3. The CDR3 bases are TGCGCCAGCAGCCAAGGACTAGCCGGGACCGGGGAGCTGTTTTTT. Its protein is CASSQGLAGTGELFF.

The CDR3 sequence: CASSFGTGSQKLFF. The CDR3 region has the DNA TGTGCCAGCAGCTTCGGGACAGGGTCACAAAAACTGTTTTTT. The chain employs TRBV5-6 and TRBJ1-4, with 9 nucleotides matching TRBD1. Germline V gives CDR1 SGHDT, CDR2 YYEEEE. The trim removed 2 bases at V and 9 bases at J, leaving 5 bases unmatched. The length of the CDR3 is 14 residues.

The rearrangement uses TRBV7-9 and TRBJ1-2, with D perhaps matching TRBD1 (5 bases). V lost 1 base and J lost 1, with 10 bases in between. The CDR3 consists of 15 residues. Germline V lookup: CDR1 SEHNR, CDR2 FQNEAQ (reference sequence). The CDR3 DNA reads TGTGCCAGCAGCTTAGGAAGGGACTATAACTATGGCTACACCTTC. As protein: CASSLGRDYNYGYTF.

The CDR3 here is CASSTTSFPTEQYF. The CDR3 DNA reads as TGTGCCAGCAGCACGACTAGCTTCCCTACCGAGCAGTACTTC. This chain joins TRBV11-1 and TRBJ2-7; 7 nucleotides line up with TRBD2. CDR3 length equals 14 residues. Trimming at V came to 5 bases and at J to 6 bases, leaving 10 bases not matched to a gene. Germline values: CDR1 SGHAT, CDR2 FQDESV (reference sequence).

The J gene is TRBJ2-1, the V gene TRBV9; TRBD1 agrees at 9 bases. Germline V gene lookup returns CDR1 SGDLS and CDR2 YYNGEE. V gave up 2 bases and J gave up 8 bases; unmatched junction bases: 5. There are 14 residues in the CDR3. This CDR3 reads CASSVTGGRDEQFF. CDR3 DNA: TGTGCCAGCAGCGTGACAGGGGGGAGGGATGAGCAGTTCTTC.

Here the CDR3 reads CASLRLPAGANEQFF. The CDR3, as DNA: TGTGCCAGTCTCCGGCTTCCAGCGGGGGCGAATGAGCAGTTCTTC. The J gene is TRBJ2-1, the V gene TRBV19; 8 bases map to TRBD2. The CDR3 has 15 residues. V shed 8 bases, J shed 7 bases, and the junction held 13 bases outside the gene matches. The germline V gene encodes CDR1 LNHDA and CDR2 SQIVND (reference sequence).

The J gene is TRBJ2-1, the V gene TRBV14; D perhaps matches TRBD1 (6 bases). V was cut by 0 bases and J by 6 bases, with 21 bases left in between. Per the germline V gene, CDR1 is SGHDN and CDR2 is FVKESK. This CDR3 has 18 residues. The CDR3 DNA follows: TGTGCCAGCAGCCAAGATTCCAGGGGAAGCCTCCAAGTCAATGAGCAGTTCTTC. Amino acids: CASSQDSRGSLQVNEQFF.

The genes are TRBV7-3 and TRBJ2-1, with a weak D call TRBD2 (7 bases). Germline V gives CDR1 SGHTA, CDR2 FQGTGA. The CDR3 sequence is 16 residues long. V gave up 1 base and J gave up 7 bases, with 17 bases separating them. The CDR3 protein is CASSLIGRGEDNEQFF. The CDR3 region has the DNA TGTGCCAGCAGCTTAATTGGGAGGGGGGAGGATAATGAGCAGTTCTTC.

J is TRBJ2-3 and V is TRBV10-3; TRBD2 aligns across 11 bases. This CDR3 is 15 amino acids long. Germline CDR1 is ENHRY and CDR2 is SYGVKD. Trimming removed 11 bases from V and 1 base from J; junction bases left unmatched: 8. CDR3 loop: CAGGKLAGGTDTQYF. For the CDR3, the DNA is TGTGCCGGGGGGAAACTAGCGGGGGGCACAGATACGCAGTATTTT.